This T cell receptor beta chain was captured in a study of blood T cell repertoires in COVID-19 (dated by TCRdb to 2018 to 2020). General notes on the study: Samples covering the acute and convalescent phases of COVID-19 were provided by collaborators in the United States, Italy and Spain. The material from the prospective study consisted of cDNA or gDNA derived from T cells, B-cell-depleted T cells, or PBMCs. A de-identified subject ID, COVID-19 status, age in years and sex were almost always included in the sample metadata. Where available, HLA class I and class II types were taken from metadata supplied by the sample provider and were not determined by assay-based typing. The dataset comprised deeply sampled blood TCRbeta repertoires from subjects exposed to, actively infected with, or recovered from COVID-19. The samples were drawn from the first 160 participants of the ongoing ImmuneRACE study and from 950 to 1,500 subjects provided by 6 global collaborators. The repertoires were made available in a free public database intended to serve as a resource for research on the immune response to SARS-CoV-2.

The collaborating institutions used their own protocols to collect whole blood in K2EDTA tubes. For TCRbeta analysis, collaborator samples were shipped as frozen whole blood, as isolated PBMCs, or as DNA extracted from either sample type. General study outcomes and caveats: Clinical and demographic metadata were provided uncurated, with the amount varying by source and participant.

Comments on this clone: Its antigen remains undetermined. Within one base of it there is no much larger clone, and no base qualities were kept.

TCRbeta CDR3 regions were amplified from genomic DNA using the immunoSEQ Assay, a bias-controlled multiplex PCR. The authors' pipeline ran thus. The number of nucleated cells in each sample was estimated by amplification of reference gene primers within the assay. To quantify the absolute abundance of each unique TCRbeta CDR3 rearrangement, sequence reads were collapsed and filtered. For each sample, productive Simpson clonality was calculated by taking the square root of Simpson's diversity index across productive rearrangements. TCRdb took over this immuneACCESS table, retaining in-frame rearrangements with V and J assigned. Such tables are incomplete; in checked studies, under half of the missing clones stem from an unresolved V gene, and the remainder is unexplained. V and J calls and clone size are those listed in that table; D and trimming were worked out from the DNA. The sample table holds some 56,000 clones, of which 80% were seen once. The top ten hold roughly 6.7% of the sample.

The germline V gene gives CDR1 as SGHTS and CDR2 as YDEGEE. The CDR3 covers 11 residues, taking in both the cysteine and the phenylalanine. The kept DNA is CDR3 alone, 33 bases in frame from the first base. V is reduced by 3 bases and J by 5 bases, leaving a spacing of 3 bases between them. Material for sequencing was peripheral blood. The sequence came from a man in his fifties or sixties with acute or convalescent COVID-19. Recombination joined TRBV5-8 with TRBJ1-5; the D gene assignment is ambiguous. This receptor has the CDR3 CASSSDQPQHF. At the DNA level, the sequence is TGTGCCAGCAGCTCGGATCAGCCCCAGCATTTT.